This T cell receptor beta chain was sequenced in a study of blood T cell repertoires in COVID-19. Study-wide context: From the United States, Italy and Spain came samples of acute and convalescent COVID-19.

Authors' processing steps: Counts of nucleated cells, estimated from reference gene primer amplification, were obtained. TCRdb's copy holds only in-frame clones and misses some; the assay was immunoSEQ multiplex PCR. That table supplies the V and J calls and clone size; D and trimming were determined from the DNA. The sample lists roughly 250,000 clones, roughly 88% seen once, with about 1% in the top ten. Patients at the Seattle site were enrolled during active infection and followed longitudinally. Input material: peripheral blood. This receptor was identified in a human donor with COVID-19, enrolled during active disease. The donor label of this sample is uncertain.

CDR3 sequence: CASSLDGGNGYTF. CDR3 sequence (DNA): TGCGCCAGCAGCTTGGATGGGGGCAATGGCTACACCTTC. The chain combines TRBV5-1 with TRBJ1-2; TRBD1 might be the D (6 bases). Germline CDR1 is SGHRS and CDR2 is YFSETQ. V was cut by 0 bases and J by 6 bases, with 9 bases left in between. CDR3 size: 13 residues.